This TCR beta chain was found in a study of siplizumab effects on memory and regulatory T cells. General study findings and limits: Both greater diversity than memory cells and a major contribution to the alloresponse seemed to characterize naive T cells. For mappable alloreactive CD4+ clones, the mean Treg-derived fraction was about 69% with siplizumab and 26.9% in controls. In siplizumab cultures, the suppressive function of proliferating Tregs remained unconfirmed.

Of note for this clone: Its antigen remains unknown.

The repertoire was sequenced with immunoSEQ multiplex PCR; TCRdb's copy has only in-frame clones and lacks some. The data show about 100,000 clones, approximately 91% seen once. V lost 0 bases and J 12 bases, leaving 12 bases between the germline ends. CDR1 and CDR2 from the germline V gene are MNHNY and SVGAGI (reference sequence). The CDR3 is 13 residues long. Specimen: CD4+ T cells sorted from blood. This sequence was found in a human donor in good health. The rearrangement joins TRBV6-6 to TRBJ1-3, with D tentatively TRBD1 (5 bases). The CDR3 DNA follows: TGTGCCAGCAGTTACTCGCAGGGAGGAATCATATATTTT. Protein: CASSYSQGGIIYF.